These T cell receptor beta chains were read from a single sample in a study of CD8 T cells in Susac syndrome. TCRdb redid the calling of the immunoSEQ multiplex PCR reads with MiXCR, one entry per CDR3 protein. The profile shows more than 100,000 distinct CDR3 sequences, under 96% of them singletons. The material sequenced was CD4+ T cells from PBMCs. The receptor source for this set is a human donor with Susac syndrome. Both conserved end residues are part of each CDR3. A D gene is named only where the DNA matches it firmly. Where a row states a size, it is once, few, many or the class of an expanded clone; other rows omit it.

size	V	J	D	CDR3	DNA
.	TRBV6-6	TRBJ2-7	.	CASSDRMGSYEQYF	TGTGCCAGCAGCGACAGGATGGGCTCCTACGAGCAGTACTTC
.	TRBV7-2	TRBJ2-5	TRBD1	CASSPPTGGEETQYF	TGTGCCAGCAGCCCGCCGACAGGGGGCGAGGAGACCCAGTACTTC
.	TRBV29-1	TRBJ2-1	TRBD1	CSGITGGVSYNEQFF	TGCAGCGGAATCACAGGGGGCGTTTCCTACAATGAGCAGTTCTTC
.	TRBV7-2	TRBJ2-3	.	CASSLAGGSDTQYF	TGTGCCAGCAGCTTAGCGGGTGGGTCAGATACGCAGTATTTT
.	TRBV29-1	TRBJ2-2	.	CSVAAPGELFF	TGCAGCGTTGCAGCCCCCGGGGAGCTGTTTTTT
.	TRBV4-1	TRBJ1-2	.	CASSRAGGYTF	TGCGCCAGCAGCCGAGCTGGGGGCTACACCTTC
.	TRBV5-1	TRBJ2-5	.	CASKGETQYF	TGCGCCAGCAAAGGAGAGACCCAGTACTTC
.	TRBV28	TRBJ1-1	.	CASSLRLEAFF	TGTGCCAGCAGTTTAAGGCTAGAAGCTTTCTTT
.	TRBV5-1	TRBJ2-7	.	CASSLEASATYEQYF	TGCGCCAGCAGCTTGGAGGCTAGCGCGACCTACGAGCAGTACTTC
.	TRBV20-1	TRBJ2-3	TRBD1	CSASPTGGWDTQYF	TGCAGTGCTAGTCCAACAGGGGGCTGGGATACGCAGTATTTT
.	TRBV6-2/TRBV6-3	TRBJ2-7	TRBD2	CASNLGLAFSYEQYF	TGTGCCAGCAACCTGGGACTAGCGTTCTCCTACGAGCAGTACTTC
once	TRBV12-3/TRBV12-4	TRBJ2-5	.	CASSLQSETQYF	TGTGCCAGCAGTCTTCAGTCGGAGACCCAGTACTTC
.	TRBV20-1	TRBJ2-3	.	CSASPTSKGDTQYF	TGCAGTGCCAGCCCCACTAGCAAGGGAGATACGCAGTATTTT
.	TRBV24-1	TRBJ1-2	.	CATSDPGGRGGYTF	TGTGCCACCAGTGATCCGGGGGGAAGAGGAGGCTACACCTTC
.	TRBV18	TRBJ1-1	.	CASSLGVNTEAFF	TGTGCCAGCTCACTAGGGGTGAACACTGAAGCTTTCTTT
.	TRBV7-3	TRBJ2-3	.	CASSLEGRGADTQYF	TGTGCCAGCAGCTTAGAGGGCAGAGGCGCAGATACGCAGTATTTT
.	TRBV18	TRBJ2-6	.	CASSREPVSGANVLTF	TGTGCCAGCTCAAGGGAGCCCGTCTCTGGGGCCAACGTCCTGACTTTC
.	TRBV10-3	TRBJ2-7	.	CAIRDYQDGEQYF	TGTGCCATCAGAGACTACCAGGACGGCGAGCAGTACTTC
.	TRBV20-1	TRBJ1-2	.	CSARQRANYGYTF	TGCAGTGCCAGACAGCGCGCTAACTATGGCTACACCTTC
.	TRBV6-2/TRBV6-3	TRBJ2-1	.	CASSIGNSYNEQFF	TGTGCCAGCAGTATCGGGAACTCCTACAATGAGCAGTTCTTC
.	TRBV9	TRBJ2-2	.	CASSVSGQGGFKAGELFF	TGTGCCAGCAGCGTAAGTGGCCAAGGAGGGTTTAAGGCCGGGGAGCTGTTTTTT
.	TRBV6-2/TRBV6-3	TRBJ2-5	.	CASSESGAETQYF	TGTGCCAGCAGTGAATCAGGGGCTGAGACCCAGTACTTC
.	TRBV5-4	TRBJ2-1	TRBD2	CASKRELYNEQFF	TGTGCCAGCAAGCGGGAGTTATACAATGAGCAGTTCTTC
.	TRBV4-3	TRBJ2-2	TRBD2	CASSQEAGGPGGELFF	TGCGCCAGCAGCCAAGAAGCGGGAGGGCCAGGCGGGGAGCTGTTTTTT
.	TRBV20-1	TRBJ1-2	.	CSASSTMVYGYTF	TGCAGTGCTTCCAGCACTATGGTCTATGGCTACACCTTC
.	TRBV29-1	TRBJ2-5	.	CSVGFLGQETQYF	TGCAGCGTTGGGTTCCTAGGTCAGGAGACCCAGTACTTC
.	TRBV29-1	TRBJ1-5	.	CSVGGPGPQHF	TGCAGCGTTGGGGGCCCTGGGCCCCAGCATTTT
.	TRBV29-1	TRBJ2-5	.	CSVAKGETQYF	TGCAGCGTTGCTAAGGGAGAGACCCAGTACTTC
.	TRBV20-1	TRBJ2-5	TRBD2	CSADVLAGYQETQYF	TGCAGTGCCGACGTCCTAGCGGGATATCAAGAGACCCAGTACTTC